The T cell receptor (beta chain) under discussion was sequenced for a study of T cell repertoires in cytomegalovirus infection. The wider study: Evidence of both CMV infection and a matching HLA type came from public TCR beta signatures. Study-level results: Clonotypes of TCR beta that were HLA-C-restricted and CMV-specific dominated the ex vivo response.

TCRdb reprocessed the reads with MiXCR, giving one entry per CDR3 protein. Here the sample spans about 310,000 distinct CDR3 sequences, roughly 25% being singletons. CDR1 is MNHEY and CDR2 is SMNVEV in the germline V gene (reference sequence). V was pared by 4 bases and J by 3 bases, with 4 bases of the junction left unmatched. The length of the CDR3 is 15 residues. This clonotype came up a few times. Its antigen is still unknown. The starting material was cultured PBMCs, obtained from culture after CMV antigen stimulation. The origin of this receptor is a human donor in good health (CMV status not recorded). Some clones in this sample may be carry-over from other donors' samples. V gene TRBV27 combines with J gene TRBJ2-1, with 9 positions matching TRBD1. The CDR3 protein is CASSWDRAFYNEQFF. The DNA of the CDR3 is TGTGCCAGCAGTTGGGACAGGGCTTTCTACAATGAGCAGTTCTTC.